A selection of T cell receptor beta chains follows, all from one sample in a study of TIL therapy for anti-PD-1-resistant metastatic lung cancer. The method was immunoSEQ multiplex PCR; TCRdb's version includes in-frame clones alone and lacks a portion of them. Of more than 90,000 clones in the sample, 65% were seen once. The sample here was tumor tissue, taken at baseline. The receptors derive from a person between 25 and 80 years old with non-small cell lung cancer. Each CDR3 is given with its conserved first and last residue. The order of the fields is D gene, J gene, V gene, clone size, CDR3 protein, CDR3 DNA. The D gene is left open where the match is weak. Not all rows give a size; the values are once, few, many and, for expanded clones, a class.

>-|TRBJ2-7|TRBV28|few
CASREQGHEQYF
TGTGCCAGCAGAGAGCAGGGCCACGAGCAGTACTTC
>-|TRBJ1-1|TRBV27|-
CASSFRAQTREAFF
TGTGCCAGCAGTTTCCGGGCCCAAACTCGAGAAGCTTTCTTT
>-|TRBJ2-1|TRBV19|few
CASSTSGYNEQFF
TGTGCCAGTAGTACAAGCGGCTACAATGAGCAGTTCTTC
>-|TRBJ2-5|TRBV27|many
CASSPSGFGETQYF
TGTGCCAGCAGCCCCTCAGGGTTCGGAGAGACCCAGTACTTC
>-|TRBJ2-3|TRBV5-1|-
CASSLVSATDTQYF
TGCGCCAGCAGCTTGGTATCTGCCACAGATACGCAGTATTTT
>TRBD1|TRBJ2-2|TRBV30|few
CAWRYDRGTNTGELFF
TGTGCCTGGAGATACGACAGGGGGACGAACACCGGGGAGCTGTTTTTT
>-|TRBJ2-3|TRBV7-9|-
CASGRGPDTQYF
TGTGCCAGCGGGCGGGGGCCAGATACGCAGTATTTT
>-|TRBJ1-6|TRBV19|-
CASSIDRRGPRGNSPLHF
TGTGCCAGTAGTATAGACCGTCGGGGGCCACGCGGTAATTCACCCCTCCACTTT
>-|TRBJ2-3|TRBV5-6|-
CASSLGGVIRTDTQYF
TGTGCCAGCAGCTTGGGAGGGGTGATTCGCACAGATACGCAGTATTTT
>-|TRBJ2-1|TRBV7-9|once
CASSLRDGNEQFF
TGTGCCAGCAGCTTGAGGGACGGCAATGAGCAGTTCTTC
>TRBD2|TRBJ2-1|TRBV6-2/TRBV6-3|once
CASSYSASGLIEQFF
TGTGCCAGCAGTTACTCTGCTAGCGGGTTGATTGAGCAGTTCTTC
>-|TRBJ2-7|TRBV6-5|-
CASSRLQVNPYEQYF
TGTGCCAGCAGTAGACTACAGGTAAACCCCTACGAGCAGTACTTC
>-|TRBJ2-1|TRBV6-2/TRBV6-3|-
CASSSGLSSYNEQFF
TGTGCCAGCAGTTCTGGGCTTAGCTCCTACAATGAGCAGTTCTTC
>-|TRBJ2-2|TRBV7-3|few
CASSLAWNTGELFF
TGTGCCAGCAGCTTAGCATGGAACACCGGGGAGCTGTTTTTT
>-|TRBJ1-5|TRBV7-2|-
CASSLSQGLNQPQHF
TGTGCCAGCAGCTTGTCGCAGGGACTTAATCAGCCCCAGCATTTT
>-|TRBJ1-6|TRBV21-1|few
CASSTGLTGGCNSPLHF
TGTGCCAGCAGCACGGGACTGACAGGGGGCTGTAATTCACCCCTCCACTTT